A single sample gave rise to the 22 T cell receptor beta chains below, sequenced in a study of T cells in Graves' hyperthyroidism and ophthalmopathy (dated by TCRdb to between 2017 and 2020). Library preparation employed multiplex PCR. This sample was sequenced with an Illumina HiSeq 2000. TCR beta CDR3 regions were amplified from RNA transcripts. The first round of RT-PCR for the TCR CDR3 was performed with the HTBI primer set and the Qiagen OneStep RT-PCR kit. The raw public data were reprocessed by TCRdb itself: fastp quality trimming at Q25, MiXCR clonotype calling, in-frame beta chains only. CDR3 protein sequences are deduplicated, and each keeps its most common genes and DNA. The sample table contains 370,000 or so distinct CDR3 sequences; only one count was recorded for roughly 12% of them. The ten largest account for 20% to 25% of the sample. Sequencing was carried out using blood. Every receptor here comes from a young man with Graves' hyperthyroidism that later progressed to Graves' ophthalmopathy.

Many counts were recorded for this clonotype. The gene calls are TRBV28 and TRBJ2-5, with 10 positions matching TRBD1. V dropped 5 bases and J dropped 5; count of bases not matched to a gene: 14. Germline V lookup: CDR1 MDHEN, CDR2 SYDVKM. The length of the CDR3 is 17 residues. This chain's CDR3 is CASSPLPGQGSGETQYF. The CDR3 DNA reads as TGTGCCAGCAGTCCCTTACCGGGACAGGGGAGTGGGGAGACCCAGTACTTC.

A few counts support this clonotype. The CDR3 DNA reads as TGTGTGGCGGGGGCCGTCGTTACCGGGGAGCTGTTTTTT. Translation gives CVAGAVVTGELFF. The V call is TRBV28, the J call TRBJ2-2, with a tentative D call TRBD2 (7 bases). This CDR3 comprises 13 residues. In germline, CDR1 is MDHEN, CDR2 SYDVKM.

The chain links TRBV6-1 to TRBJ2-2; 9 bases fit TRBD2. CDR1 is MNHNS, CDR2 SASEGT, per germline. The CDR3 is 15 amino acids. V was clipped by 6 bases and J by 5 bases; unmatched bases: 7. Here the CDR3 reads CASRQRLAATGELFF. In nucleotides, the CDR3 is TGTGCCAGCAGACAAAGACTAGCGGCAACCGGGGAGCTGTTTTTT.

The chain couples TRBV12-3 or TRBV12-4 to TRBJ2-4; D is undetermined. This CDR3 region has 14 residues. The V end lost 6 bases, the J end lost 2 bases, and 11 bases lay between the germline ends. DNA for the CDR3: TGTGCCAGCAGCCATACCCACACCAAAAACATTCAGTACTTC. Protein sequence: CASSHTHTKNIQYF.

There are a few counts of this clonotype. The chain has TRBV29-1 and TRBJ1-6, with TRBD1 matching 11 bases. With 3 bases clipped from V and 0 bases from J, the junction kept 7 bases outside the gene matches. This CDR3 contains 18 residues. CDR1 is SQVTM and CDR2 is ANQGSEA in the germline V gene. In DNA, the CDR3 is TGCAGCGTTGATCCCCCGGGACAGGGGGGCTCCTATAATTCACCCCTCCACTTT. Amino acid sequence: CSVDPPGQGGSYNSPLHF.

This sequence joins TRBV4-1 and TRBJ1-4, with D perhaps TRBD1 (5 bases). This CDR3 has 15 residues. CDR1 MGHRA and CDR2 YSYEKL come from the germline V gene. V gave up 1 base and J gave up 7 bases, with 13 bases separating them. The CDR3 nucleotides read TGCGCCAGCAGCCAAGTCGTCGGCAGGGCTGAAAAACTGTTTTTT. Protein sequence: CASSQVVGRAEKLFF.

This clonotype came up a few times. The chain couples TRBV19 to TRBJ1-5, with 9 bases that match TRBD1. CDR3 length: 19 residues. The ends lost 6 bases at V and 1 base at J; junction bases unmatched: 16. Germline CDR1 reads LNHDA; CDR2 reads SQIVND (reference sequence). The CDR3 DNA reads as TGTGCCAGTAGGCCCGGGACAGGGAGAGTCGGAGACAGCAATCAGCCCCAGCATTTT. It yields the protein CASRPGTGRVGDSNQPQHF.

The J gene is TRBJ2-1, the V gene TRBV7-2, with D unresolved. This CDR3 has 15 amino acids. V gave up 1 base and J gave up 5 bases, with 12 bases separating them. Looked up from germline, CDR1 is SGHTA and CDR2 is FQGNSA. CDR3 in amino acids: CASSLGLRVDNEQFF. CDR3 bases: TGTGCCAGCAGCTTAGGTTTACGAGTCGACAATGAGCAGTTCTTC.

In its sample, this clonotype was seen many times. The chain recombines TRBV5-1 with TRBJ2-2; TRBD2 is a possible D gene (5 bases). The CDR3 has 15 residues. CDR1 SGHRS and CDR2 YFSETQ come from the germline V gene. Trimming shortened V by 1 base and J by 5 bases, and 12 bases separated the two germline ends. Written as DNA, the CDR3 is TGCGCCAGCAGCTTGACCACCGGGGTAACCGGGGAGCTGTTTTTT. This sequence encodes CASSLTTGVTGELFF.

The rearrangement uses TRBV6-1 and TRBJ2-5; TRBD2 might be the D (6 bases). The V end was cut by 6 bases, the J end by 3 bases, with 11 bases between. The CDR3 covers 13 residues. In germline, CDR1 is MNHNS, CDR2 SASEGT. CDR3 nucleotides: TGTGCCAGCAGCCACTCGGGAGAAGAGACCCAGTACTTC. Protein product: CASSHSGEETQYF.

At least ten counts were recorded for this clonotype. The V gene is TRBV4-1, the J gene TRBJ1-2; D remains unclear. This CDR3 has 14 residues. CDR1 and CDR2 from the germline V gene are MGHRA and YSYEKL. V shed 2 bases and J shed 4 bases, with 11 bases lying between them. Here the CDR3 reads CASSQQVDLYGYTF. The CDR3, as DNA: TGCGCCAGCAGCCAACAAGTGGACCTCTATGGCTACACCTTC.

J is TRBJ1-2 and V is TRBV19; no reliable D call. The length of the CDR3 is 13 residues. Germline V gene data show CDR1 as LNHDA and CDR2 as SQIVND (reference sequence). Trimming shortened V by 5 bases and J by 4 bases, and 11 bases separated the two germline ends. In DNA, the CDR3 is TGTGCCAGTAGTGAAAGGGTCGGCTATGGCTACACCTTC. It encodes CASSERVGYGYTF.

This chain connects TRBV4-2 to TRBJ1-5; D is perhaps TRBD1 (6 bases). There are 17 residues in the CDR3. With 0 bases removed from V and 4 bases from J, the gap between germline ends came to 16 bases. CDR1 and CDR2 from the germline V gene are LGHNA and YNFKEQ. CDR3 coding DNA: TGTGCCAGCAGCCAAGATCCGGGGGGCCGGGGTAATCAGCCCCAGCATTTT. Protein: CASSQDPGGRGNQPQHF.

The CDR3 loop reads CASSLPWVGRTGELFF. The CDR3 DNA is TGTGCCAGCAGCTTACCGTGGGTGGGTCGCACCGGGGAGCTGTTTTTT. The rearrangement uses TRBV7-2 and TRBJ2-2; D gene unclear. The V end lost 2 bases, the J end lost 4 bases, and 14 bases lay between the germline ends. The CDR3 runs 16 residues. CDR1 and CDR2 (germline): SGHTA, FQGNSA.

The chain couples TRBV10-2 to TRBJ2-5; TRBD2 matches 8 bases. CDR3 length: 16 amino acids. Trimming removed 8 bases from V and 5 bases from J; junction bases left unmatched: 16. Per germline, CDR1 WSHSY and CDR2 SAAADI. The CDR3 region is CASRRGRAGAGETQYF. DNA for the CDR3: TGCGCCAGCCGACGAGGGAGAGCGGGGGCGGGGGAGACCCAGTACTTC.

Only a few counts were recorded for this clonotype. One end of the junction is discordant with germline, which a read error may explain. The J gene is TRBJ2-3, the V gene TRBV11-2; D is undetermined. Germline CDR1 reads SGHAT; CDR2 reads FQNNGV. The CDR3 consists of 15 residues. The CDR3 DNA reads TGCGCCAGCAGCTTAGGTCTATCAGTCACAGATACGCAGTATTTT. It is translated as CASSLGLSVTDTQYF.

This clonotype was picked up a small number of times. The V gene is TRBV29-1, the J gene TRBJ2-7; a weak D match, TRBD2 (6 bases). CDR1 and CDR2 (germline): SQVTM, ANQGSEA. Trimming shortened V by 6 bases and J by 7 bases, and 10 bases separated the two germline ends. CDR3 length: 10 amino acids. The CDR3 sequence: CSVQGGEQYF. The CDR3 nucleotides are TGCAGCGTCCAGGGAGGTGAGCAGTACTTC.

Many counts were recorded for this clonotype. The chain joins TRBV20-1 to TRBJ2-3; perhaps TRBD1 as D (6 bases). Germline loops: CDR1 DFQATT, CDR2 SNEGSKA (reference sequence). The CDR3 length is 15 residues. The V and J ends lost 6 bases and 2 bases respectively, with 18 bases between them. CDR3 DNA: TGCAGTGCCAAAAATAACAGGGTTATCACAGATACGCAGTATTTT. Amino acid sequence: CSAKNNRVITDTQYF.

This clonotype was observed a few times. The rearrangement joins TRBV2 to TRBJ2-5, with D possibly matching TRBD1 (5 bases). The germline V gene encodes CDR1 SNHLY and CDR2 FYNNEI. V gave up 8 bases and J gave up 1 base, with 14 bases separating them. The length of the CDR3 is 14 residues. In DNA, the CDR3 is TGTGCCAGCGGCAGGGATTGGGGCCAAGAGACCCAGTACTTC. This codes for CASGRDWGQETQYF.

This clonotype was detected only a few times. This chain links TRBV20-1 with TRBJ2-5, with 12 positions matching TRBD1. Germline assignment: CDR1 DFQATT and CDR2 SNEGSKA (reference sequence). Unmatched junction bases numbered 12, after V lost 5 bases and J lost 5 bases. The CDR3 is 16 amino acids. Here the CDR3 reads CSAPGQGASFLETQYF. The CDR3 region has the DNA TGCAGTGCTCCGGGACAGGGGGCGTCTTTTTTGGAGACCCAGTACTTC.

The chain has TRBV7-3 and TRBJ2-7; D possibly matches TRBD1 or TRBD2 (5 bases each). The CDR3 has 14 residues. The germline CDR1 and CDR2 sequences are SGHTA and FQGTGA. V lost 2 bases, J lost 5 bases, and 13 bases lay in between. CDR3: CASSLGSGPNEQYF. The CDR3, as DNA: TGTGCCAGCAGCTTAGGATCGGGGCCCAACGAGCAGTACTTC. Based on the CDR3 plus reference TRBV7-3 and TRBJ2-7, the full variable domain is GAGVSQTPSNKVTEKGKYVELRCDPISGHTALYWYRQSLGQGPEFLIYFQGTGAADDSGLPNDRFFAVRPEGSVSTLKIQRTERGDSAVYLCASSLGSGPNEQYFGPGTRLTVT.

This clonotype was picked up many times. CDR3 loop: CASSFKGNTEAFF. The CDR3 DNA follows: TGTGCCAGCAGTTTTAAGGGGAACACTGAAGCTTTCTTT. V and J are TRBV27 and TRBJ1-1, with D hard to call. This CDR3 spans 13 amino acids. Germline CDR1 reads MNHEY; CDR2 reads SMNVEV (reference sequence). The V end was cut by 3 bases, the J end by 1 base, with 6 bases between.